These 4 T cell receptor beta chains were sequenced from one sample in a study of T cell responses to AZD1222 COVID-19 vaccine. This table comes from immunoSEQ multiplex PCR, and its TCRdb copy is limited to in-frame clones, with some not included. This sample yields about 120,000 clones, of which around 91% are seen a single time; around 4.5% belongs to the top ten. Material: peripheral blood, obtained on day 0 of MenACWY control vaccination. Source of these receptors: an adult in good health.

The V call is TRBV3-1 (or the pseudogene TRBV3-2), the J call TRBJ2-3; 12 positions agree with TRBD2. Per the germline V gene, CDR1 is LGHDT and CDR2 is YNNKEL (reference sequence). This CDR3 region has 15 residues. V shed 5 bases, J shed 3 bases, and the junction held 3 bases outside the gene matches. The CDR3 protein is CASSAGTSGTDTQYF. The DNA of the CDR3 is TGTGCCAGCAGCGCCGGGACTAGCGGGACAGATACGCAGTATTTT.

This chain's CDR3 is CASSDPRQISFNQPQHF. The CDR3 DNA follows: TGTGCCAGCAGTGACCCTCGACAGATATCTTTCAATCAGCCCCAGCATTTT. The chain combines TRBV2 with TRBJ1-5; TRBD1 might be the D (5 bases). The CDR3 sequence is 17 residues long. V was shortened by 3 bases and J by 3 bases, with 18 bases between the two germline ends. Germline values: CDR1 SNHLY, CDR2 FYNNEI.

This clone occurred once. The V gene is TRBV28, the J gene TRBJ1-5; 10 bases are shared with TRBD1. The CDR3 extends over 15 amino acids. J lost 6 bases, V lost 4 bases, and 6 bases had no gene match. Germline V gene sequence: CDR1 MDHEN, CDR2 SYDVKM. CDR3 residues: CASSSTGGQSQPQHF. The CDR3 DNA reads TGTGCCAGCAGTTCGACAGGGGGCCAGAGTCAGCCCCAGCATTTT.

The rearrangement uses TRBV5-1 and TRBJ1-5; the D gene is possibly TRBD1 (6 bases). Trimming shortened V by 3 bases and J by 0 bases, and 10 bases separated the two germline ends. The germline gives CDR1 SGHRS, CDR2 YFSETQ. The CDR3 sequence is 15 residues long. In DNA, the CDR3 is TGCGCCAGCAGCTCGGAGGGGGGTAGCAATCAGCCCCAGCATTTT. Its protein product is CASSSEGGSNQPQHF.